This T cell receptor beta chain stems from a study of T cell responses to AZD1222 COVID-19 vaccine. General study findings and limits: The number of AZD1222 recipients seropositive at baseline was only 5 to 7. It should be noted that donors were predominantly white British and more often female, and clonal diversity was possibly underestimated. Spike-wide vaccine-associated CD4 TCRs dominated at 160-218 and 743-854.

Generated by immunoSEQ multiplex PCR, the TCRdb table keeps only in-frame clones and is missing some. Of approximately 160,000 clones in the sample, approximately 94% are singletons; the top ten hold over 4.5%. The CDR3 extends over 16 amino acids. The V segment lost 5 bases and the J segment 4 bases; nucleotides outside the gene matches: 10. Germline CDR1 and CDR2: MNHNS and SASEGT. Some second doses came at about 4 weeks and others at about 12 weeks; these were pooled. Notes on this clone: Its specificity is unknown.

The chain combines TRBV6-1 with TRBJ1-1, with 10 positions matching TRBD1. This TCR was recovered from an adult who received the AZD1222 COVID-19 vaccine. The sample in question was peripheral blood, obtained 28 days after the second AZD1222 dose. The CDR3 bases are TGTGCCAGCAGTCAAGACAGGGGGCATATGGGCACTGAAGCTTTCTTT. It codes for CASSQDRGHMGTEAFF.